This T cell receptor beta chain was captured in a study of cytomegalovirus exposure and HLA in healthy donors. PCR involved 60 Vbeta and 13 Jbeta primers. Data came from immunoSEQ multiplex PCR; TCRdb stores just in-frame clones and leaves some out. In the table there are about 140,000 clones, 55% to 80% of which are singletons. The germline V gene encodes CDR1 SGHRS and CDR2 YFSETQ. V dropped 4 bases and J dropped 2; count of bases not matched to a gene: 7. The CDR3 is 15 residues long. The source of this sequence is a human donor in good health. The sequenced material came from PBMCs. This chain joins TRBV5-1 and TRBJ2-5; 8 bases agree with TRBD1. The DNA for the CDR3 is TGCGCCAGCAGCAGACAAACAGGGGGACAAGAGACCCAGTACTTC. Translating gives CASSRQTGGQETQYF.